Below, one T cell receptor (beta chain) is given with its context. Sequencing was performed with immunoSEQ multiplex PCR; in TCRdb, only in-frame clones are kept and a portion is missing. The sample lists about 90,000 clones; 87% were seen once. This CDR3 region has 15 residues. The ends were cut back, 1 base at V and 5 bases at J, with 14 bases in the middle. Germline values: CDR1 KGHSH, CDR2 LQKENI. The sample comes from a study of OX40 agonist ivuxolimab in advanced cancers. The source material was CD4+ or CD8+ T cells sorted from blood, sampled in a trial of the OX40 agonist ivuxolimab. The chain combines TRBV18 with TRBJ1-1, with D unclear. This clonotype was sampled from an adult with an advanced solid tumor such as melanoma, head and neck, liver or kidney cancer. CDR3 bases: TGTGCCAGCTCACCACGGAAAGAGGTGGGGACTGAAGCTTTCTTT. This codes for CASSPRKEVGTEAFF.